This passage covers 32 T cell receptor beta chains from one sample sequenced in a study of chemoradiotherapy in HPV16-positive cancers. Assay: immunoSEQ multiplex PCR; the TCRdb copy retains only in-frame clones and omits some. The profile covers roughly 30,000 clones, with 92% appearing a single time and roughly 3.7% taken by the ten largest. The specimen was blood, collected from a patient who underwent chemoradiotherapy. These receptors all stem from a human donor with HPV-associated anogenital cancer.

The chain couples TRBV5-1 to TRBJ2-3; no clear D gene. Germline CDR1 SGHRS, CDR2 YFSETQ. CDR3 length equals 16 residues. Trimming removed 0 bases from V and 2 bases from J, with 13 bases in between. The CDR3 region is CASSLGVGTVTDTQYF. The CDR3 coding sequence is TGCGCCAGCAGCTTGGGCGTTGGTACTGTCACAGATACGCAGTATTTT.

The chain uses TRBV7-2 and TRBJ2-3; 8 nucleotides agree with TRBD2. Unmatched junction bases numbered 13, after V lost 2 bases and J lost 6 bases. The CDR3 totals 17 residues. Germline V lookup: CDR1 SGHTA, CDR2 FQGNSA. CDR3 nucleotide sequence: TGTGCCAGCAGCTTAAGCGGGAGCGTTAATCTAAGGGATACGCAGTATTTT. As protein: CASSLSGSVNLRDTQYF.

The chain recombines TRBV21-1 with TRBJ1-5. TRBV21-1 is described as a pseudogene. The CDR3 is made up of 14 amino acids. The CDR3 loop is CASRRGGLNQPQHF. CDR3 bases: TGTGCCAGCCGAAGGGGAGGGTTGAATCAGCCCCAGCATTTT.

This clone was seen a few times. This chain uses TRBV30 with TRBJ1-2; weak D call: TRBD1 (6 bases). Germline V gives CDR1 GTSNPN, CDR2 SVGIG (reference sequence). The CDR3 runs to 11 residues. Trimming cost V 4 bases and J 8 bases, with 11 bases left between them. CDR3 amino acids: CAWNFRGGYTF. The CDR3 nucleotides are TGTGCCTGGAATTTCAGGGGAGGCTACACCTTC.

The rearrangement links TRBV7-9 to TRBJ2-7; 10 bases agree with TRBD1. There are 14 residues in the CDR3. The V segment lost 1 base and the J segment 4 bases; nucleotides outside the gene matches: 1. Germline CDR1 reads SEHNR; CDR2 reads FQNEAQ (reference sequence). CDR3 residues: CASSLGQGAYEQYF. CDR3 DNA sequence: TGTGCCAGCAGCTTAGGACAGGGGGCGTACGAGCAGTACTTC.

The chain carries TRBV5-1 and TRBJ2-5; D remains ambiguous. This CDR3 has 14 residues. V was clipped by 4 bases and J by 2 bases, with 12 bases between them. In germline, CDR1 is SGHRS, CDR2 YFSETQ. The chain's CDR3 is CASSLPGKQETQYF. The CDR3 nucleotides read TGCGCCAGCAGCCTCCCCGGCAAGCAAGAGACCCAGTACTTC.

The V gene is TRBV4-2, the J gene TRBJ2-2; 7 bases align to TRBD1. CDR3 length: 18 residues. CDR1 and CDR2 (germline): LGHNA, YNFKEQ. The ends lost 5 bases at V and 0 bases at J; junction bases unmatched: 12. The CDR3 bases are TGTGCCAGCAGCTACCGAGGGGGACAGCGCGCGAACACCGGGGAGCTGTTTTTT. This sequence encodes CASSYRGGQRANTGELFF.

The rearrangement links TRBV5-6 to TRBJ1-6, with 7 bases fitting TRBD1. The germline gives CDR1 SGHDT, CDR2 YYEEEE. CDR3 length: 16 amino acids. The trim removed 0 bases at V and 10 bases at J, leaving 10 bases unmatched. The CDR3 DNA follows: TGTGCCAGCAGCTTGGGTCAGACAGGGTTTGTCTCACCCCTCCACTTT. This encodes CASSLGQTGFVSPLHF.

The CDR3 sequence: CASSLTQGSNYGYTF. The DNA for the CDR3 is TGTGCCAGCAGCTTAACTCAGGGAAGTAACTATGGCTACACCTTC. This chain joins TRBV11-1 and TRBJ1-2; D might be TRBD1 (5 bases). This CDR3 comprises 15 residues. V shed 2 bases and J shed 1 base, with 11 bases lying between them. The germline V gene encodes CDR1 SGHAT and CDR2 FQDESV (reference sequence).

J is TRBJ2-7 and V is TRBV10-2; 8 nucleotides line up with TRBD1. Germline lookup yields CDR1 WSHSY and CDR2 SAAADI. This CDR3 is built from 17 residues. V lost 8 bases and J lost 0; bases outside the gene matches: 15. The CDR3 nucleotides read TGCGCCAGCGGTCCTGACAGGGGCCCAACCCTCTCCTACGAGCAGTACTTC. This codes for CASGPDRGPTLSYEQYF.

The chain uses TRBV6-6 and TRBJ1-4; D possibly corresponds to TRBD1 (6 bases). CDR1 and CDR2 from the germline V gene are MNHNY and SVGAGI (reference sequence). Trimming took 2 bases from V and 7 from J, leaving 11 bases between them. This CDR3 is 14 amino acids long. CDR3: CASSYTGWFEKLFF. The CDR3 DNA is TGTGCCAGCAGTTACACAGGGTGGTTTGAAAAACTGTTTTTT.

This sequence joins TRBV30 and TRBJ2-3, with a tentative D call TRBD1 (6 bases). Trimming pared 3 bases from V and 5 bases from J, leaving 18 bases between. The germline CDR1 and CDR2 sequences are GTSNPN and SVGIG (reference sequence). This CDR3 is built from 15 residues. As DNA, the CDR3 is TGTGCCTGGAGCGAGACAGGAGGAGACTTAGATACGCAGTATTTT. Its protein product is CAWSETGGDLDTQYF.

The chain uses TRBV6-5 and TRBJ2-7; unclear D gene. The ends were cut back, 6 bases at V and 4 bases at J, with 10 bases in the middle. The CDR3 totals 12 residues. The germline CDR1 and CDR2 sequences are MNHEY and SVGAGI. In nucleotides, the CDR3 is TGTGCCAGCAGCCGCAGTAGTTACGAGCAGTACTTC. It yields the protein CASSRSSYEQYF.

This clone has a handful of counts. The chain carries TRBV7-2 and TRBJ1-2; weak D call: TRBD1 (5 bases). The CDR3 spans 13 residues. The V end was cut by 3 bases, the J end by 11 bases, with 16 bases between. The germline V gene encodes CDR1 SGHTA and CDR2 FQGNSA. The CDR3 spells CASSLTSDGGYTF. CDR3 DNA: TGTGCCAGCAGCTTGACCTCCGACGGGGGATACACCTTC. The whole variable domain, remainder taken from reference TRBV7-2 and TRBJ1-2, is GAGVSQSPSNKVTEKGKDVELRCDPISGHTALYWYRQSLGQGLEFLIYFQGNSAPDKSGLPSDRFSAERTGGSVSTLTIQRTQQEDSAVYLCASSLTSDGGYTFGSGTRLTVV.

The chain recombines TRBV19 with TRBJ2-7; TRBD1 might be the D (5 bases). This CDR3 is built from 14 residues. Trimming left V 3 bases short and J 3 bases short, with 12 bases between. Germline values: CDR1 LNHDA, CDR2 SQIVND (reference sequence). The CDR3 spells CASSMWGAGYEQYF. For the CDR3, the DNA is TGTGCCAGTAGTATGTGGGGCGCTGGCTACGAGCAGTACTTC.

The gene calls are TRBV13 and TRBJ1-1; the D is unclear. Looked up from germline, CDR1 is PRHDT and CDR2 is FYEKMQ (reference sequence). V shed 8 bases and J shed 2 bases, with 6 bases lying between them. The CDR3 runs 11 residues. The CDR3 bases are TGTGCCAGCGGTCCCAACACTGAAGCTTTCTTT. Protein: CASGPNTEAFF.

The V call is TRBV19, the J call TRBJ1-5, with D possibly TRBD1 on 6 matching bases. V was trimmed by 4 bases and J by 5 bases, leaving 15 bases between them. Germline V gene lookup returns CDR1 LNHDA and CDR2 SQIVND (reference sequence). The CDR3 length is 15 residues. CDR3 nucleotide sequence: TGTGCCAGTAGTACTCGGACAGATAGTGATCAGCCCCAGCATTTT. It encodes CASSTRTDSDQPQHF.

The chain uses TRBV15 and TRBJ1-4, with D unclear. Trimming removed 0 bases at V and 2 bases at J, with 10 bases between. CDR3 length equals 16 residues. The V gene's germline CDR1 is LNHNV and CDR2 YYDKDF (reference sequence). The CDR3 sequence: CATSRDPSGTNEKLFF. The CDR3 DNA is TGTGCCACCAGCAGAGATCCTTCGGGGACTAATGAAAAACTGTTTTTT.

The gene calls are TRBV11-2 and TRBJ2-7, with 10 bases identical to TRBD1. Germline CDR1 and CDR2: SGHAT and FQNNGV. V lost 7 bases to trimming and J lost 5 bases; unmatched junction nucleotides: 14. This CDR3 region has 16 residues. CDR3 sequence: CASKTYGQGGIDEQYF. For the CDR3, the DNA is TGTGCCAGCAAGACCTACGGACAGGGGGGGATCGACGAGCAGTACTTC.

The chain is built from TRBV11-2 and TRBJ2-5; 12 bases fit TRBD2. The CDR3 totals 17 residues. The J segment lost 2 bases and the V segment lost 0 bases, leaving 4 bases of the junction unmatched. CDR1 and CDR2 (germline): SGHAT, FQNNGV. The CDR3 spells CASSLEGTSGPQETQYF. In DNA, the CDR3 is TGTGCCAGCAGCTTAGAAGGGACTAGCGGGCCTCAAGAGACCCAGTACTTC.

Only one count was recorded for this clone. CDR3 sequence (DNA): TGTGCCAGCCCCAGGGAGATGAACACTGAAGCTTTCTTT. This translates into CASPREMNTEAFF. This chain uses TRBV2 with TRBJ1-1; maybe TRBD1 (5 bases). V dropped 8 bases and J dropped 0 bases, with 10 bases sitting between them. The CDR3 is 13 residues long. Looked up from germline, CDR1 is SNHLY and CDR2 is FYNNEI.

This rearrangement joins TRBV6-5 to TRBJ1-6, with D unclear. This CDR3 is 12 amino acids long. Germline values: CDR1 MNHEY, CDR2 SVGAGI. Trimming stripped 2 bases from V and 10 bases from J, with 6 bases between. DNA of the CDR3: TGTGCCAGCAGTTACAGGGAATCACCCCTCCACTTT. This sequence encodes CASSYRESPLHF.

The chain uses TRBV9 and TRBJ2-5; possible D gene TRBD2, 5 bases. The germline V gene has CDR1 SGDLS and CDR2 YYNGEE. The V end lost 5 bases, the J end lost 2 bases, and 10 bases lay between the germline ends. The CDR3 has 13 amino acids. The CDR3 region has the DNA TGTGCCAGCAGTAGAGGAGGACAAGAGACCCAGTACTTC. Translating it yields CASSRGGQETQYF.

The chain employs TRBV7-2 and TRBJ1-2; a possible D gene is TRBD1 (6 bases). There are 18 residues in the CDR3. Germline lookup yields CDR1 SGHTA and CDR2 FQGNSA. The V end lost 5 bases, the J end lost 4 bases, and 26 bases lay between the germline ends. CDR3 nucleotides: TGTGCCAGCAGCCCCCACCTCGGGGGGCGGAGTATTTTCTATGGCTACACCTTC. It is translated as CASSPHLGGRSIFYGYTF.

This chain's CDR3 is CASSVGVGAIEQYF. Here the CDR3 DNA reads TGTGCCAGCAGCGTAGGTGTTGGGGCAATCGAGCAGTACTTC. The chain carries TRBV9 and TRBJ2-7, with a possible D match to TRBD1 (5 bases). The CDR3 totals 14 residues. Germline-derived CDR1 and CDR2 are SGDLS and YYNGEE. V lost 0 bases to trimming and J lost 6 bases, with 13 bases between them.

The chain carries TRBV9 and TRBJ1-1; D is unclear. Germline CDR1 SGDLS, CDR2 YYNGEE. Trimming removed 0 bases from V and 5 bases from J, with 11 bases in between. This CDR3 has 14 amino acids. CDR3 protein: CASSVGIRSTEAFF. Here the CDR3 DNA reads TGTGCCAGCAGCGTAGGCATTAGATCTACTGAAGCTTTCTTT.

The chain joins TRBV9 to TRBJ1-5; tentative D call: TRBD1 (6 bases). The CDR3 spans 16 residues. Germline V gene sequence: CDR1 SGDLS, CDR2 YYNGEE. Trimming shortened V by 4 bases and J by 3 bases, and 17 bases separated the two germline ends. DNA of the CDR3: TGTGCCAGCAGCCCCGATCCGGACAGACTCAATCAGCCCCAGCATTTT. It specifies CASSPDPDRLNQPQHF. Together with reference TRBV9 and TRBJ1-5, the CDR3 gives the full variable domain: DSGVTQTPKHLITATGQRVTLRCSPRSGDLSVYWYQQSLDQGLQFLIQYYNGEERAKGNILERFSAQQFPDLHSELNLSSLELGDSALYFCASSPDPDRLNQPQHFGDGTRLSIL.

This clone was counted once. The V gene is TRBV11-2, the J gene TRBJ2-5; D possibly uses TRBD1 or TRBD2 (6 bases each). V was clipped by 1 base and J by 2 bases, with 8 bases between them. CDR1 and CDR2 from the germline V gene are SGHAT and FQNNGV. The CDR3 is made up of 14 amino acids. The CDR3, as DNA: TGTGCCAGCAGCTTAGCGGGGGCTCAAGAGACCCAGTACTTC. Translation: CASSLAGAQETQYF.

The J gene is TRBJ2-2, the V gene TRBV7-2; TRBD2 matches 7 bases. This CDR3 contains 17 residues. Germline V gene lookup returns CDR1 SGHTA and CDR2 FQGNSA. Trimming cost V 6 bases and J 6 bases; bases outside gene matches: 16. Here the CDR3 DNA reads TGTGCCAGCAGTCGACTCTCTAGCGGCGGACCTGCCGGGGAGCTGTTTTTT. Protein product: CASSRLSSGGPAGELFF.

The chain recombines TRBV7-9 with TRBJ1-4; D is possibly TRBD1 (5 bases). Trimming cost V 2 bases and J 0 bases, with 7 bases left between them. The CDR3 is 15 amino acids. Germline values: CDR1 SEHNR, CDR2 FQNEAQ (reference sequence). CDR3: CASSLTGATNEKLFF. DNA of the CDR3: TGTGCCAGCAGCTTAACGGGGGCAACTAATGAAAAACTGTTTTTT. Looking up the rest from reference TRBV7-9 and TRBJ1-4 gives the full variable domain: DTGVSQNPRHKITKRGQNVTFRCDPISEHNRLYWYRQTLGQGPEFLTYFQNEAQLEKSRLLSDRFSAERPKGSFSTLEIQRTEQGDSAMYLCASSLTGATNEKLFFGSGTQLSVL.

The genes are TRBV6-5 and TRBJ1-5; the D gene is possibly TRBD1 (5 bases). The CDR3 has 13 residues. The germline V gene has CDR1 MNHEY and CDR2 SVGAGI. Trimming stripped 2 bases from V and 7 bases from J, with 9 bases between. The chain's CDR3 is CASSYAWDQPQHF. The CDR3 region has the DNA TGTGCCAGCAGTTACGCGTGGGACCAGCCCCAGCATTTT.

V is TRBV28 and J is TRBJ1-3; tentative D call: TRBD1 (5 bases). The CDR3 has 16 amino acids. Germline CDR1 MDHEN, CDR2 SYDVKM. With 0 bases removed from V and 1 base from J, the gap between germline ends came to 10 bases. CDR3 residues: CASSLWATGSGNTIYF. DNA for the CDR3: TGTGCCAGCAGTTTATGGGCCACAGGATCTGGAAACACCATATATTTT.